These T cell receptor beta chains were read from a single sample in a study of shared clonotypes between healthy human individuals. Profiling relied on immunoSEQ multiplex PCR, and the TCRdb table lists in-frame clones only, not all of them. The sample yields around 1.4 million clones, 98% seen once. Sequenced: naive CD4+ T cells sorted from blood. These receptors all stem from a man aged 30 to 45 in good health. The CDR3 runs from the conserved cysteine through the conserved F or W. The D gene is left open where the match is weak. The size of a clone is reported for some rows only, either as once, few or many, or as a class for expanded clones.

13	NA	NA	TRBV2	TRBJ1-1	TGTGCCAGCACGGGGTCGGGGAACACTGAAGCTTTCTTT	CASTGSGNTEAFF
17	once	NA	TRBV19	TRBJ2-2	TGTGCCAGTAGTACGGTAAGACAGATCGGACGGACCGGGGAGCTGTTTTTT	CASSTVRQIGRTGELFF
12	NA	NA	TRBV5-6	TRBJ2-2	TGTGCCAGCAGCCGCTACACCGGGGAGCTGTTTTTT	CASSRYTGELFF
18	NA	TRBD2	TRBV18	TRBJ2-1	TGTGCCAGCTCACCAGTAGCGGGAGGTCTCAGCTCCTACAATGAGCAGTTCTTC	CASSPVAGGLSSYNEQFF
13	NA	NA	TRBV28	TRBJ1-4	TGTGCCAGCAGGGGGGCAGGATATGAAAAACTGTTTTTT	CASRGAGYEKLFF
12	once	NA	TRBV4-2	TRBJ1-2	TGTGCCAGCAGCCAAGATATCTATGGCTACACCTTC	CASSQDIYGYTF
14	once	NA	TRBV5-1	TRBJ2-5	TGCGCCAGCAGCTCCGTACAGGGGAGGGAGACCCAGTACTTC	CASSSVQGRETQYF
15	NA	NA	TRBV5-1	TRBJ2-3	TGCGCCAGCAGCCTGGGGACGGAAAGCACAGATACGCAGTATTTT	CASSLGTESTDTQYF
13	NA	TRBD1	TRBV7-2	TRBJ2-5	TGTGCCAGCAGCTCCGACAGGGCAGAGACCCAGTACTTC	CASSSDRAETQYF
13	NA	TRBD1	TRBV6-5	TRBJ1-2	TGTGCCAGCAGTTACTCGAAAGGGGGCGGCTACACCTTC	CASSYSKGGGYTF
14	NA	TRBD1	TRBV6-1	TRBJ2-7	TGTGCCAGCAGTAGGGACAGGGGAGCGTACGAGCAGTACTTC	CASSRDRGAYEQYF
16	NA	NA	TRBV19	TRBJ1-5	TGTGCCAGTAGTATAGATCCGGGGACTTACAATCAGCCCCAGCATTTT	CASSIDPGTYNQPQHF
16	NA	NA	TRBV11-2	TRBJ2-1	TGTGCCAGCAGCCGCCGACTAGGAGGGGTGTACAATGAGCAGTTCTTC	CASSRRLGGVYNEQFF
15	NA	NA	TRBV14	TRBJ2-5	TGTGCCAGCAGCCAAGGCCGGACAGACCAAGAGACCCAGTACTTC	CASSQGRTDQETQYF
13	NA	TRBD2	TRBV6-5	TRBJ2-1	TGTGCCAGCAGTTATCTCCGGGAGGGCAAGCAGTTCTTC	CASSYLREGKQFF
13	once	TRBD2	TRBV2	TRBJ2-7	TGTGCCAGCAGTGAAGAGGGAGGGACCGAGCAGTACTTC	CASSEEGGTEQYF
12	NA	NA	TRBV15	TRBJ2-1	TGTGCCATCGAGCTGAGGGGCAATGAGCAGTTCTTC	CAIELRGNEQFF
15	NA	NA	TRBV5-1	TRBJ2-6	TGCGCCAGCAGTCATAGCGGCGGCGGGGCCAACGTCCTGACTTTC	CASSHSGGGANVLTF